The present entry profiles one TCR beta chain with its context. Its antigen remains unidentified. CDR1 is SGDLS and CDR2 is YYNGEE in the germline V gene. Trimming removed 4 bases from V and 6 bases from J; junction bases left unmatched: 10. The CDR3 contains 16 residues. Sequencing used immunoSEQ multiplex PCR; TCRdb keeps in-frame clones, though not all of them. The profile shows about 88,000 clones, about 89% of them singletons. The data derive from a study of T cell responses to AZD1222 COVID-19 vaccine. The study, taken as a whole, reports: Females made up more of the donors, who were largely white British, and clonal diversity may have come out too low.

The rearrangement uses TRBV9 and TRBJ2-2, with 9 positions matching TRBD1. The sample here was peripheral blood, taken 28 days after the second AZD1222 dose. The clonotype was recovered from an adult who received the AZD1222 COVID-19 vaccine. The chain's CDR3 is CASSPLVDRGSGELFF. CDR3 DNA: TGTGCCAGCAGCCCGCTGGTGGACAGGGGATCCGGGGAGCTGTTTTTT.